The 2 T cell receptor beta chains given below trace back to one sample, sequenced in a study of cytomegalovirus exposure and HLA in healthy donors. The method was immunoSEQ multiplex PCR; TCRdb's version includes in-frame clones alone and lacks a portion of them. The table has about 130,000 clones, about 93% seen once. The sequencing input was PBMCs. All receptors come from a woman under 30 in good health and CMV-seronegative.

This clone was detected only once. The chain recombines TRBV2 with TRBJ2-3, with TRBD2 matching over 7 bases. Germline V gene sequence: CDR1 SNHLY, CDR2 FYNNEI. This CDR3 spans 16 amino acids. After removal of 4 bases from V and 3 bases from J, the junction contained 10 bases not matched to a gene. CDR3 residues: CASSASAGTKTDTQYF. In nucleotides, the CDR3 is TGTGCCAGCAGTGCCTCAGCGGGGACCAAGACAGATACGCAGTATTTT.

The rearrangement joins TRBV7-3 to TRBJ1-2; tentative D call: TRBD1 (5 bases). The V gene lost 5 bases and the J gene lost 3 bases, with 16 bases spanning the gap. Germline values: CDR1 SGHTA, CDR2 FQGTGA. This CDR3 is built from 15 residues. Written as DNA, the CDR3 is TGTGCCAGCAGCCTTAGACCTGACAGCTACTATGGCTACACCTTC. It encodes CASSLRPDSYYGYTF.